Following are 24 T cell receptor beta chains from one sample sequenced in a study of blood T cell repertoires in COVID-19. TCRdb keeps only in-frame clones here, not all; method: immunoSEQ multiplex PCR. The sample lists over 200,000 clones, 85% to 90% occurring once. Sequencing was performed on peripheral blood. Receptor source: a young man with active or convalescent COVID-19.

The genes are TRBV4-1 and TRBJ2-1; 10 bases match TRBD2. The trim removed 0 bases at V and 9 bases at J, leaving 8 bases unmatched. The CDR3 covers 16 residues. Germline-derived CDR1 and CDR2 are MGHRA and YSYEKL. The CDR3 region has the DNA TGCGCCAGCAGCCAAGATCTAGCGGGAGTTCGATGTGAGCAGTTCTTC. It translates to CASSQDLAGVRCEQFF.

The chain uses TRBV19 and TRBJ1-2; D remains unclear. Trimming left V 1 base short and J 1 base short, with 10 bases between. This CDR3 spans 15 amino acids. Germline lookup yields CDR1 LNHDA and CDR2 SQIVND (reference sequence). As DNA, the CDR3 is TGTGCCAGTAGTATAGGAGGCAGAAATAACTATGGCTACACCTTC. Amino acid sequence: CASSIGGRNNYGYTF. The whole variable domain, remainder taken from reference TRBV19 and TRBJ1-2, is DGGITQSPKYLFRKEGQNVTLSCEQNLNHDAMYWYRQDPGQGLRLIYYSQIVNDFQKGDIAEGYSVSREKKESFPLTVTSAQKNPTAFYLCASSIGGRNNYGYTFGSGTRLTVV.

The chain recombines TRBV9 with TRBJ1-1, with a weak D call TRBD1 (5 bases). Trimming took off 3 bases at V and 1 base at J, with 7 bases between the two ends. The CDR3 runs to 13 residues. The germline V gene has CDR1 SGDLS and CDR2 YYNGEE. The CDR3 loop reads CASSAGWNTEAFF. DNA of the CDR3: TGTGCCAGCAGCGCAGGGTGGAACACTGAAGCTTTCTTT. Complete variable domain (other parts from reference TRBV9 and TRBJ1-1): DSGVTQTPKHLITATGQRVTLRCSPRSGDLSVYWYQQSLDQGLQFLIQYYNGEERAKGNILERFSAQQFPDLHSELNLSSLELGDSALYFCASSAGWNTEAFFGQGTRLTVV.

This clone was detected only a few times. V gene TRBV7-9 combines with J gene TRBJ2-7; no definite D call. Germline lookup yields CDR1 SEHNR and CDR2 FQNEAQ (reference sequence). The CDR3 length is 13 residues. Trimming took off 5 bases at V and 2 bases at J, with 10 bases between the two ends. CDR3: CASSPTVTYEQYF. In DNA, the CDR3 is TGTGCCAGCAGCCCAACGGTTACCTACGAGCAGTACTTC.

The J gene is TRBJ2-1, the V gene TRBV5-5; the D is unclear. CDR1 SGHKS and CDR2 YYEKEE come from the germline V gene (reference sequence). The V gene lost 2 bases and the J gene lost 7 bases, with 19 bases spanning the gap. The CDR3 loop spans 16 amino acids. CDR3 loop: CASSLSSLPGLNEQFF. The CDR3 region has the DNA TGTGCCAGCAGCTTATCGAGCCTCCCAGGCCTTAATGAGCAGTTCTTC.

The chain links TRBV11-2 to TRBJ1-2; TRBD1 aligns across 8 bases. This CDR3 region has 13 residues. Germline CDR1 SGHAT, CDR2 FQNNGV. V was clipped by 5 bases and J by 6 bases; unmatched bases: 5. The CDR3 nucleotides read TGTGCCAGCAGCCCGACGACAGGGGATGGCTACACCTTC. Encoded protein: CASSPTTGDGYTF.

This chain links TRBV19 with TRBJ1-1; possible D gene TRBD1, 5 bases. From germline, CDR1 is LNHDA and CDR2 SQIVND (reference sequence). CDR3 size: 11 residues. Trimming took 7 bases from V and 6 from J, leaving 9 bases between them. Here the CDR3 DNA reads TGTGCCAGTATTTGGGGGGCTGAAGCTTTCTTT. It specifies CASIWGAEAFF.

This chain uses TRBV12-3 or TRBV12-4 with TRBJ2-7, with a weak D call TRBD2 (6 bases). V shed 3 bases and J shed 5 bases, with 11 bases lying between them. The CDR3 runs to 13 residues. The CDR3 sequence: CASSFFGSDEQYF. As DNA, the CDR3 is TGTGCCAGCAGTTTTTTCGGGAGTGACGAGCAGTACTTC.

The chain uses TRBV19 and TRBJ2-1; no clear D. Germline CDR1 reads LNHDA; CDR2 reads SQIVND (reference sequence). The CDR3 sequence is 13 residues long. Trimming cost V 7 bases and J 3 bases, with 10 bases left between them. The CDR3 sequence: CASTTGSYNEQFF. CDR3 coding DNA: TGTGCCAGTACAACGGGTAGCTACAATGAGCAGTTCTTC.

This clone was seen more than once but under ten times. The CDR3 DNA sequence: TGTGCCAGCAGTGACTCTAGCGGGAGGGCCACCGGGGAGCTGTTTTTT. Translating it yields CASSDSSGRATGELFF. V is TRBV6-4 and J is TRBJ2-2, with 11 bases matching TRBD2. This CDR3 contains 16 residues. Germline values: CDR1 MRHNA, CDR2 SNTAGT. Losses at the gene ends were 0 bases for V and 4 bases for J; bases not matched to a gene: 1.

The sample holds a few counts of this clone. The gene calls are TRBV19 and TRBJ1-3, with no clear D. There are 15 residues in the CDR3. Germline V gene lookup returns CDR1 LNHDA and CDR2 SQIVND (reference sequence). Trimming shortened V by 6 bases and J by 4 bases, and 16 bases separated the two germline ends. CDR3 DNA: TGTGCCAGTAGGATACGGAGCACGAGAGGAAACACCATATATTTT. Residues: CASRIRSTRGNTIYF.

The chain's CDR3 is CASSQGGLATGTDTQYF. In DNA form, the CDR3 reads TGTGCCAGCAGCCAAGGGGGACTAGCGACGGGCACAGATACGCAGTATTTT. The chain is built from TRBV14 and TRBJ2-3; 10 nucleotides align to TRBD2. The CDR3 is 17 residues long. CDR1 and CDR2 from the germline V gene are SGHDN and FVKESK. With 1 base clipped from V and 1 base from J, the junction kept 5 bases outside the gene matches. Drawing the rest from reference TRBV14 and TRBJ2-3, the complete variable domain is EAGVTQFPSHSVIEKGQTVTLRCDPISGHDNLYWYRRVMGKEIKFLLHFVKESKQDESGMPNNRFLAERTGGTYSTLKVQPAELEDSGVYFCASSQGGLATGTDTQYFGPGTRLTVL.

The chain has TRBV10-3 and TRBJ2-1; D might be TRBD2 (5 bases). CDR1 is ENHRY and CDR2 is SYGVKD in the germline V gene. Deletions cut 2 bases from V and 3 bases from J, with 14 bases between. The CDR3 has 16 amino acids. The CDR3 nucleotides read TGTGCCATCAGTGAGAGTAGGCCTGAGGGCTACAATGAGCAGTTCTTC. This translates into CAISESRPEGYNEQFF.

This chain uses TRBV20-1 with TRBJ2-1, with D uncertain. This CDR3 spans 11 amino acids. Germline CDR1 reads DFQATT; CDR2 reads SNEGSKA (reference sequence). Trimming left V 0 bases short and J 11 bases short, with 8 bases between. CDR3: CSARDGQQQFF. The DNA of the CDR3 is TGCAGTGCTAGAGATGGCCAACAGCAGTTCTTC.

The chain links TRBV5-1 to TRBJ2-1; TRBD2 is a possible D gene (6 bases). V lost 0 bases, J lost 4 bases, and 8 bases lay in between. CDR3 length: 14 amino acids. CDR1 and CDR2 (germline): SGHRS, YFSETQ. This CDR3 is CASSLDGGYNEQFF. In nucleotides, the CDR3 is TGCGCCAGCAGCTTGGATGGGGGGTACAATGAGCAGTTCTTC.

The chain has TRBV2 and TRBJ2-7, with TRBD1 matching 9 bases. V was pared by 5 bases and J by 5 bases, with 10 bases of the junction left unmatched. Germline assignment: CDR1 SNHLY and CDR2 FYNNEI. This CDR3 has 15 residues. The CDR3 protein is CASSTGGGVLNEQYF. The DNA for the CDR3 is TGTGCCAGCAGTACAGGGGGCGGCGTTCTGAACGAGCAGTACTTC.

As for this clone: A junction end diverges from the germline sequence, so it may reflect a read error. V usage is TRBV13 and J usage is TRBJ2-2; unclear D gene. The CDR3 contains 12 residues. The germline V gene encodes CDR1 PRHDT and CDR2 FYEKMQ (reference sequence). CDR3 DNA sequence: TGTGCCAGCAGCCTAGGGCGCGGGGAGCTGTTTTTT. This sequence encodes CASSLGRGELFF.

V and J are TRBV9 and TRBJ2-2; D possibly corresponds to TRBD1 (6 bases). Trimming took 3 bases from V and 5 from J, leaving 17 bases between them. The germline V gene has CDR1 SGDLS and CDR2 YYNGEE. The CDR3 sequence is 16 residues long. In nucleotides, the CDR3 is TGTGCCAGCAGCGCTCCAGGGGTGATGCGAACCGGGGAGCTGTTTTTT. Translating it yields CASSAPGVMRTGELFF. The full variable domain, its missing parts supplied by reference TRBV9 and TRBJ2-2, is DSGVTQTPKHLITATGQRVTLRCSPRSGDLSVYWYQQSLDQGLQFLIQYYNGEERAKGNILERFSAQQFPDLHSELNLSSLELGDSALYFCASSAPGVMRTGELFFGEGSRLTVL.

The chain uses TRBV3-1 (or the pseudogene TRBV3-2) and TRBJ1-6; D call uncertain. Germline assignment: CDR1 LGHDT and CDR2 YNNKEL (reference sequence). Between the trimmed V and J ends, which lost 3 bases and 6 bases, there was a span of 6 bases. The CDR3 has 13 residues. The CDR3 reads CASSQGSNSPLHF. CDR3 sequence (DNA): TGTGCCAGCAGCCAGGGGAGTAATTCACCCCTCCACTTT.

This rearrangement joins TRBV12-3 or TRBV12-4 to TRBJ2-7; D ambiguous. Between the trimmed V and J ends, which lost 3 bases and 6 bases, there was a span of 9 bases. The CDR3 extends over 12 amino acids. CDR3 coding DNA: TGTGCCAGCAGTTTTAATCGAGGCGAGCAGTACTTC. Its translation: CASSFNRGEQYF.

This sequence joins TRBV5-1 and TRBJ1-4; no definite D call. The CDR3 has 15 amino acids. The germline CDR1 and CDR2 sequences are SGHRS and YFSETQ. V shed 0 bases and J shed 3 bases, with 9 bases lying between them. The CDR3 coding sequence is TGCGCCAGCAGCTTGGTATCAGATTCTAATGAAAAACTGTTTTTT. Protein product: CASSLVSDSNEKLFF.

The genes are TRBV28 and TRBJ1-2, with 7 positions matching TRBD1. The CDR3 is 17 residues long. Germline CDR1 and CDR2: MDHEN and SYDVKM. With 6 bases clipped from V and 0 bases from J, the junction kept 13 bases outside the gene matches. CDR3 amino acids: CASSPFYRDRANYGYTF. The CDR3 DNA is TGTGCCAGCAGCCCATTTTACCGGGACAGAGCTAACTATGGCTACACCTTC.

The chain has TRBV6-2 or TRBV6-3 and TRBJ2-5; TRBD1 agrees at 7 bases. The CDR3 is made up of 17 amino acids. In germline, CDR1 is MNHEY, CDR2 SVGEGT. V lost 6 bases and J lost 2; bases outside the gene matches: 15. The CDR3 spells CASSLTPQGVWQETQYF. The CDR3 bases are TGTGCCAGCAGCCTAACCCCCCAGGGGGTTTGGCAAGAGACCCAGTACTTC.

This sequence joins TRBV27 and TRBJ1-2; D not certain. CDR3 length equals 16 residues. V was clipped by 3 bases and J by 1 base, with 15 bases between them. CDR1 is MNHEY, CDR2 SMNVEV, per germline (reference sequence). The CDR3 is CASSLVGSRINYGYTF. The CDR3 nucleotides read TGTGCCAGCAGTTTGGTGGGCAGCCGAATTAACTATGGCTACACCTTC.